Given below is one T cell receptor beta chain in context. The antigen is unknown. CDR3 length equals 15 residues. V shed 6 bases and J shed 0 bases, with 11 bases lying between them. The data were taken from a study of blood T cells in healthy people across ages. Study findings and constraints: There were more naive CD4+ cells and higher diversity in long-lived donors than in aged donors. Measured against age, TCR beta diversity per million T cells decreased in a roughly linear manner.

A sample-barcoded 5' primer and a J-beta primer mix were used in a second PCR of roughly 6 to 11 cycles. In TCRdb, the 5' RACE reads were re-called with MiXCR into one record per CDR3 protein. The table records 700,000 to 950,000 distinct CDR3 sequences, 40% to 45% of them present only once. This receptor was identified in a woman aged 60 to 75 in good health. Sequencing used blood. The V gene is TRBV12-3 or TRBV12-4, the J gene TRBJ2-2; perhaps D is TRBD1 or TRBD2 (5 bases each). In DNA, the CDR3 is TGTGCCAGCAGCTCCGGGACGTCGAACACCGGGGAGCTGTTTTTT. This codes for CASSSGTSNTGELFF.